These 14 T cell receptor beta chains share one sample of origin, sequenced in a study of shared clonotypes between healthy human individuals. Naive CD8 cells lacked CD45RO, underwent positive selection for CCR7 and left out terminally differentiated effector memory CD45RA+ cells. Method: immunoSEQ multiplex PCR; TCRdb's copy keeps in-frame clones and lacks some. Here the sample spans 2 million or so clones, about 95% being singletons. The specimen sequenced was naive CD8+ T cells sorted from blood. These receptor sequences come from a man aged 18 to 30 in good health.

This clone was observed once. The rearrangement joins TRBV6-4 to TRBJ1-1; D ambiguous. V was pared by 6 bases and J by 4 bases, with 12 bases between. The germline gives CDR1 MRHNA, CDR2 SNTAGT. The CDR3 is made up of 13 amino acids. The chain's CDR3 is CASRISGGTEAFF. In DNA form, the CDR3 reads TGTGCCAGCAGAATATCAGGCGGCACTGAAGCTTTCTTT.

The chain has TRBV6-6 and TRBJ2-1; D assignment may be TRBD1 or TRBD2 (7 bases each). Trimming removed 4 bases from V and 8 bases from J, with 15 bases in between. CDR1 is MNHNY, CDR2 SVGAGI, per germline (reference sequence). CDR3 length: 14 residues. CDR3 region: CASSSTGAGDEQFF. The CDR3 nucleotides read TGTGCCAGCAGTTCAACAGGGGCGGGGGATGAGCAGTTCTTC.

Concerning this clone itself: This CDR3 is also generated by other DNA sequences in the sample. This chain joins TRBV9 and TRBJ1-2, with D hard to call. CDR1 is SGDLS, CDR2 YYNGEE, per germline. This CDR3 contains 11 residues. Trimming removed 3 bases at V and 3 bases at J, with 3 bases between. The CDR3 DNA follows: TGTGCCAGCAGCGCTTACTATGGCTACACCTTC. This gives the protein CASSAYYGYTF.

The chain recombines TRBV6-6 with TRBJ2-7; TRBD1 is a possible D gene (6 bases). The V and J ends lost 0 bases and 2 bases respectively, with 11 bases between them. Germline V gene lookup returns CDR1 MNHNY and CDR2 SVGAGI (reference sequence). CDR3 length equals 15 residues. The CDR3 DNA reads as TGTGCCAGCAGTTACTCTCCGACAGGAACCTACGAGCAGTACTTC. It yields the protein CASSYSPTGTYEQYF.

Worth noting for this clone: Other DNA sequences in this specimen translate into the identical CDR3. The chain joins TRBV9 to TRBJ2-1; 9 bases are shared with TRBD2. The CDR3 is 14 amino acids. V trimming: 4 bases; J trimming: 7 bases; junction bases outside the gene matches: 6. Looked up from germline, CDR1 is SGDLS and CDR2 is YYNGEE. CDR3 sequence (DNA): TGTGCCAGCAGCTCGAGCGGGGGGCTGAATGAGCAGTTCTTC. The encoded protein is CASSSSGGLNEQFF.

V gene TRBV4-1 combines with J gene TRBJ2-5, with D perhaps matching TRBD1 or TRBD2 (5 bases each). This CDR3 spans 16 amino acids. The V and J ends lost 1 base and 4 bases respectively, with 16 bases between them. The germline V gene encodes CDR1 MGHRA and CDR2 YSYEKL. The CDR3 nucleotides read TGCGCCAGCAGCCAAGCTATTGGGGCTAGCCCAGAGACCCAGTACTTC. Protein product: CASSQAIGASPETQYF.

This sequence joins TRBV2 and TRBJ2-3; possibly TRBD1 or TRBD2 for D (6 bases each). CDR1 and CDR2 (germline): SNHLY, FYNNEI. The CDR3 sequence is 17 residues long. V lost 7 bases and J 0 bases, leaving 20 bases between the germline ends. Written as DNA, the CDR3 is TGTGCCAGCACCCTAACGATGGGGGGCTTGAGCACAGATACGCAGTATTTT. Amino acids: CASTLTMGGLSTDTQYF.

The V call is TRBV4-1, the J call TRBJ2-7, with D perhaps TRBD1 or TRBD2 (6 bases each). The germline CDR1 and CDR2 sequences are MGHRA and YSYEKL. V lost 5 bases and J lost 2, with 22 bases in between. This CDR3 spans 17 amino acids. The chain's CDR3 is CASSATSGPGAPYEQYF. As DNA, the CDR3 is TGCGCCAGCAGCGCAACAAGCGGGCCGGGGGCCCCCTACGAGCAGTACTTC.

The rearrangement joins TRBV7-2 to TRBJ2-3, with 8 bases lining up with TRBD2. CDR3 size: 17 residues. V lost 5 bases, J lost 2 bases, and 12 bases stayed unmatched. CDR1 SGHTA and CDR2 FQGNSA come from the germline V gene. The CDR3 coding sequence is TGTGCCAGCAGCGGGATCGTAGCGGGGCCTTTCACAGATACGCAGTATTTT. Protein product: CASSGIVAGPFTDTQYF.

The V and J genes are TRBV19 and TRBJ1-1, with 8 bases identical to TRBD1. The CDR3 is 15 residues long. Trimming removed 3 bases from V and 4 bases from J; junction bases left unmatched: 7. Germline V gene data show CDR1 as LNHDA and CDR2 as SQIVND (reference sequence). CDR3 loop: CASSISRGPGTEAFF. CDR3 in DNA: TGTGCCAGTAGTATCTCCAGGGGGCCGGGCACTGAAGCTTTCTTT.

This chain links TRBV11-2 with TRBJ1-6; TRBD1 might be the D (5 bases). Trimming stripped 1 base from V and 11 bases from J, with 12 bases between. The CDR3 has 14 residues. Germline lookup yields CDR1 SGHAT and CDR2 FQNNGV. The CDR3: CASSLGGLGAPLHF. The CDR3 region has the DNA TGTGCCAGCAGCTTAGGGGGACTGGGCGCACCCCTCCACTTT.

The chain uses TRBV10-3 and TRBJ2-7, with D perhaps TRBD1 or TRBD2 (5 bases each). The CDR3 is made up of 16 amino acids. CDR1 ENHRY and CDR2 SYGVKD come from the germline V gene. The V end was cut by 0 bases, the J end by 2 bases, with 14 bases between. CDR3 sequence (DNA): TGTGCCATCAGTGAGTCGATCGGCAGGGAGCCCTACGAGCAGTACTTC. Protein sequence: CAISESIGREPYEQYF.

V usage is TRBV4-3 and J usage is TRBJ2-7, with D perhaps being TRBD1 or TRBD2 (5 bases each). The CDR3 is 16 residues long. Trimming removed 0 bases at V and 2 bases at J, with 14 bases between. CDR1 and CDR2 from the germline V gene are LGHNA and YSLEER. CDR3 protein: CASSQDTQGEAYEQYF. The CDR3 nucleotides are TGCGCCAGCAGCCAAGATACGCAGGGAGAAGCCTACGAGCAGTACTTC.

This clone was recorded once. CDR3 nucleotides: TGCGCCAGCAGCCAAGTTTTGGGGGGAAACTACGAGCAGTACTTC. It specifies CASSQVLGGNYEQYF. The chain has TRBV4-1 and TRBJ2-7, with D possibly being TRBD2 (6 bases). The CDR3 contains 15 residues. V lost 1 base and J 3 bases, leaving 13 bases between the germline ends. The germline gives CDR1 MGHRA, CDR2 YSYEKL.